This T cell receptor beta chain was retrieved from a study of OX40 agonist ivuxolimab in advanced cancers. Turning to the study itself: Patients were given ivuxolimab, an antibody that agonizes OX40 (CD134). Dose-escalation cases comprised hepatocellular carcinoma, melanoma, renal cell or head and neck cancer.

The protocol was immunoSEQ multiplex PCR, while the TCRdb copy is restricted to in-frame clones and leaves out a portion. The repertoire holds some 34,000 clones, with 85% to 90% as singletons. V shed 2 bases and J shed 4 bases, with 12 bases lying between them. The germline gives CDR1 SGHVT, CDR2 SQSDAQ. The CDR3 runs to 15 residues. The chain combines TRBV7-4 with TRBJ1-3; maybe TRBD1 (5 bases). The clonotype comes from an adult with an advanced solid tumor such as melanoma, head and neck, liver or kidney cancer. Sequencing was performed on CD4+ or CD8+ T cells sorted from blood, taken in a trial of the OX40 agonist ivuxolimab. The DNA of the CDR3 is TGTGCCAGCAGCTTATTGAGGGGTTCGGGAAACACCATATATTTT. Its translation is CASSLLRGSGNTIYF.